These T cell receptor beta chains were read from a single sample in a study of blood T cell repertoires in COVID-19. Data came from immunoSEQ multiplex PCR; TCRdb stores just in-frame clones and leaves some out. The table has 250,000 to 350,000 clones, roughly 90% seen once. The sequenced sample consisted of PBMCs or T cells enriched from blood (not recorded which). The receptors shown here come from a woman between 25 and 40 years old who had recovered from COVID-19. Each CDR3 is given with its conserved first and last residue. A D gene is named only where the DNA matches it firmly. Rows may omit the clone size; those that give it use once, few, many or a size class.

v_gene	len	abundance	d_gene	j_gene	CDR3aa	CDR3nt
TRBV7-2	14	NA	NA	TRBJ1-1	CASSSGPTVTEAFF	TGTGCCAGCAGCTCGGGTCCCACGGTCACTGAAGCTTTCTTT
TRBV19	17	NA	TRBD2	TRBJ2-1	CASSIVLAGAGRDEQFF	TGTGCCAGTAGTATAGTACTAGCGGGAGCCGGACGCGATGAGCAGTTCTTC
TRBV3-1/TRBV3-2	17	NA	TRBD1	TRBJ1-1	CASSPRGPGELNTEAFF	TGTGCCAGCAGCCCTAGGGGGCCAGGGGAGCTGAACACTGAAGCTTTCTTT
TRBV28	16	NA	NA	TRBJ2-4	CASSPRTGLAKNIQYF	TGTGCCAGCAGCCCAAGGACGGGACTGGCCAAAAACATTCAGTACTTC
TRBV6-5	13	NA	NA	TRBJ1-1	CASSPTGRTEAFF	TGTGCCAGCAGTCCCACAGGCCGCACTGAAGCTTTCTTT
TRBV27	14	NA	NA	TRBJ2-7	CASSLSSPEDEQYF	TGTGCCAGCAGTTTGTCAAGCCCCGAGGACGAGCAGTACTTC
TRBV19	14	NA	TRBD1	TRBJ2-7	CASSPDRGRNEQYF	TGTGCCAGTAGTCCTGACAGGGGGCGTAACGAGCAGTACTTC
TRBV28	14	NA	TRBD1	TRBJ2-5	CASSKGGTGETQYF	TGTGCCAGCAGCAAAGGCGGGACAGGGGAGACCCAGTACTTC
TRBV28	14	NA	TRBD1	TRBJ1-2	CASYTDRSPYGYTF	TGTGCCAGCTACACGGACAGGTCCCCCTATGGCTACACCTTC
TRBV5-4	16	NA	TRBD1	TRBJ2-2	CASSSRDRGPSGELFF	TGTGCCAGCAGCTCCCGGGACAGGGGGCCCTCCGGGGAGCTGTTTTTT
TRBV7-2	16	once	NA	TRBJ1-6	CASSKRAGSYNSPLHF	TGTGCCAGCAGCAAAAGAGCCGGCTCCTATAATTCACCCCTCCACTTT
TRBV4-2	15	NA	TRBD1	TRBJ1-1	CASSPRTGTNTEAFF	TGTGCCAGCAGCCCTCGGACAGGGACGAACACTGAAGCTTTCTTT
TRBV11-3	16	NA	TRBD2	TRBJ2-5	CASSLGQASGEETQYF	TGTGCCAGCAGCTTAGGACAGGCTAGCGGGGAAGAGACCCAGTACTTC
TRBV4-3	16	once	NA	TRBJ2-1	CASSQDVWEKGNEQFF	TGCGCCAGCAGCCAAGATGTGTGGGAGAAAGGGAATGAGCAGTTCTTC
TRBV4-2	15	once	NA	TRBJ2-2	CASSQDNKGRGELFF	TGTGCCAGCAGCCAAGATAACAAGGGGCGAGGGGAGCTGTTTTTT
TRBV4-1	17	NA	TRBD2	TRBJ2-1	CASSQAGLAGGGNEQFF	TGCGCCAGCAGCCAAGCGGGACTAGCGGGGGGTGGGAATGAGCAGTTCTTC
TRBV7-2	14	NA	TRBD1	TRBJ1-2	CASSDSGGGYGYTF	TGTGCCAGCAGCGATTCAGGGGGCGGCTATGGCTACACCTTC
TRBV6-5	14	NA	TRBD2	TRBJ2-5	CASLREGPQETQYF	TGTGCCAGTCTACGGGAGGGCCCTCAAGAGACCCAGTACTTC
TRBV5-1	17	NA	TRBD2	TRBJ2-5	CASSLDPSGSYQETQYF	TGCGCCAGCAGCTTGGATCCGAGCGGGAGTTACCAAGAGACCCAGTACTTC
TRBV28	14	NA	NA	TRBJ1-2	CASTSGTGGRGYTF	TGTGCCAGCACCTCCGGGACTGGGGGTCGGGGCTACACCTTC
TRBV19	14	NA	TRBD1	TRBJ1-2	CASSIAWDSYGYTF	TGTGCCAGTAGTATAGCCTGGGACAGCTATGGCTACACCTTC
TRBV12-3/TRBV12-4	13	once	TRBD2	TRBJ2-7	CASASGGTYEQYF	TGTGCCAGTGCTAGCGGGGGGACCTACGAGCAGTACTTC
TRBV5-1	15	few	TRBD1	TRBJ2-7	CASKKSGTGIGEQYF	TGCGCCAGCAAGAAGTCCGGGACAGGGATAGGCGAGCAGTACTTC
TRBV28	13	once	NA	TRBJ1-1	CASSPGQNTEAFF	TGTGCCAGCAGCCCAGGTCAGAACACTGAAGCTTTCTTT
TRBV27	18	NA	TRBD2	TRBJ2-7	CASSLRALAGTYAYEQYF	TGTGCCAGCAGTTTAAGAGCACTAGCGGGGACTTACGCCTACGAGCAGTACTTC
TRBV24-1	13	NA	TRBD1	TRBJ2-7	CATRGQDDYEQYF	TGTGCCACGAGAGGACAGGATGACTACGAGCAGTACTTC
TRBV7-2	17	NA	TRBD1	TRBJ1-5	CASSPSIDRAGNQPQHF	TGTGCCAGCAGCCCTTCAATCGACAGGGCGGGCAATCAGCCCCAGCATTTT
TRBV4-3	15	NA	NA	TRBJ2-1	CASSQSPGMRDEQFF	TGCGCCAGCAGCCAAAGTCCGGGAATGCGCGATGAGCAGTTCTTC
TRBV5-4	14	NA	NA	TRBJ2-1	CASSVTASYNEQFF	TGTGCCAGCAGCGTGACTGCCTCCTACAATGAGCAGTTCTTC
TRBV28	12	NA	TRBD2	TRBJ2-7	CATSRGAYEQYF	TGTGCCACAAGTCGGGGGGCCTACGAGCAGTACTTC
TRBV11-1	14	NA	NA	TRBJ1-1	CASKGGGLNTEAFF	TGTGCCAGCAAGGGTGGAGGGCTAAACACTGAAGCTTTCTTT
TRBV21-1	16	NA	NA	TRBJ2-1	CASSKRLAGEINEQFF	TGTGCCAGCAGCAAAAGACTAGCGGGGGAGATCAATGAGCAGTTCTTC
TRBV28	14	NA	NA	TRBJ1-1	CASSTPLGPTEAFF	TGTGCCAGCAGCACGCCGTTGGGGCCCACTGAAGCTTTCTTT
TRBV7-8	16	NA	NA	TRBJ2-3	CASSLRRDSTPDTQYF	TGTGCCAGCAGCCTGCGGAGGGACAGTACCCCAGATACGCAGTATTTT
TRBV5-1	14	NA	NA	TRBJ2-7	CASSVPDNSYEQYF	TGCGCCAGCAGCGTCCCGGACAACTCCTACGAGCAGTACTTC
TRBV5-4	16	NA	TRBD2	TRBJ2-5	CASSQISGAGLETQYF	TGTGCCAGCAGCCAGATTAGCGGAGCGGGGTTAGAGACCCAGTACTTC
TRBV4-1	14	once	TRBD2	TRBJ2-1	CASSHGGARDEQFF	TGCGCCAGCAGCCACGGGGGGGCCAGGGATGAGCAGTTCTTC
TRBV7-7	16	NA	TRBD2	TRBJ2-1	CASSLGTSGGGGEQFF	TGTGCTAGCAGCTTGGGGACTAGCGGGGGGGGCGGTGAGCAGTTCTTC
TRBV19	13	few	NA	TRBJ1-5	CASSQFTGQPQHF	TGTGCCAGTAGTCAATTTACAGGGCAGCCCCAGCATTTT
TRBV28	17	NA	TRBD2	TRBJ2-7	CASSPGVAPPAGLALYF	TGTGCCAGCAGTCCCGGAGTCGCGCCTCCGGCGGGACTAGCGTTGTACTTC
TRBV27	13	NA	NA	TRBJ2-3	CASSLLATDTQYF	TGTGCCAGCAGTTTATTGGCCACAGATACGCAGTATTTT